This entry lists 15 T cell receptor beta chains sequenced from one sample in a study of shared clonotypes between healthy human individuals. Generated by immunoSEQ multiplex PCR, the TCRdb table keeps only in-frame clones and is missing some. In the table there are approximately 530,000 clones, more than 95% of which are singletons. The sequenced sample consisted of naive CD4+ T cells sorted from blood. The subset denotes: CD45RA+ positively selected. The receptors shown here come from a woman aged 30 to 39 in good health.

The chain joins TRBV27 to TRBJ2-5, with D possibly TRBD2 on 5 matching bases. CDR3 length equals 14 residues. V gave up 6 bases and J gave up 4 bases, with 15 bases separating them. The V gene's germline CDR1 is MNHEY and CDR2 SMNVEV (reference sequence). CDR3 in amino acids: CASREALGRETQYF. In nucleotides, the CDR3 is TGTGCCAGCAGGGAGGCCCTGGGTCGAGAGACCCAGTACTTC.

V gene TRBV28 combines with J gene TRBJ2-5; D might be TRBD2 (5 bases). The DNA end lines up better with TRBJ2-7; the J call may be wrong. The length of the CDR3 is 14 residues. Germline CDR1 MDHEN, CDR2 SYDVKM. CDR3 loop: CASSLRRVSYEQYF. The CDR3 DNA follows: TGTGCCAGCAGTTTACGGCGGGTCTCCTACGAGCAGTACTTC.

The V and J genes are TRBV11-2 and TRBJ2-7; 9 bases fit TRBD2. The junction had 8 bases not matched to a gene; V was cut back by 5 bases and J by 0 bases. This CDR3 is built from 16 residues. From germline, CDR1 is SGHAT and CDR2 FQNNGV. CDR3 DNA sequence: TGTGCCAGCAGCCCCGCGGGGGGGGCCCGCTCCTACGAGCAGTACTTC. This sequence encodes CASSPAGGARSYEQYF.

The CDR3 is CASSPRTSGWGEQYF. The CDR3, as DNA: TGTGCCAGCTCACCACGGACTAGCGGGTGGGGAGAGCAGTACTTC. This chain uses TRBV18 with TRBJ2-7; 11 nucleotides agree with TRBD2. The V gene end was trimmed by 1 base and the J gene end by 7 bases; junction bases not matched to a gene: 6. The CDR3 extends over 15 amino acids. The V gene's germline CDR1 is KGHSH and CDR2 LQKENI.

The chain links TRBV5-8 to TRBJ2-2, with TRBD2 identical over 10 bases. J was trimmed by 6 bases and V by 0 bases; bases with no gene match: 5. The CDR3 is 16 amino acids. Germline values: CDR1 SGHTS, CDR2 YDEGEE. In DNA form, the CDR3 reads TGTGCCAGCAGCTTGGGGCTAGCGGGAGACGCCGGGGAGCTGTTTTTT. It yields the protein CASSLGLAGDAGELFF.

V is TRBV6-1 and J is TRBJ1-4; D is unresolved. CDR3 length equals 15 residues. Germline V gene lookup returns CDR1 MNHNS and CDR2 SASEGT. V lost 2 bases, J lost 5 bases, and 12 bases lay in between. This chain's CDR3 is CASSEFGRGNEKLFF. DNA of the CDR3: TGTGCCAGCAGTGAATTTGGCAGAGGAAATGAAAAACTGTTTTTT.

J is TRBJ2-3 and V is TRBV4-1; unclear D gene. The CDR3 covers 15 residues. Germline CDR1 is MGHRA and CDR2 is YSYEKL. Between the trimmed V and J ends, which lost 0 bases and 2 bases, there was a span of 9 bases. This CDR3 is CASSQEGAYTDTQYF. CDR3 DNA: TGCGCCAGCAGCCAAGAGGGTGCCTACACAGATACGCAGTATTTT.

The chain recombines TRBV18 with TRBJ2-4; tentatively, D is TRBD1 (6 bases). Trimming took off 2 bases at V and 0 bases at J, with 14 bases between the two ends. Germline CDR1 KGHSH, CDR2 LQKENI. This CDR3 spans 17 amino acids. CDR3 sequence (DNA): TGTGCCAGCTCACCAAGGGACACCATCCTAGCCAAAAACATTCAGTACTTC. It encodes CASSPRDTILAKNIQYF.

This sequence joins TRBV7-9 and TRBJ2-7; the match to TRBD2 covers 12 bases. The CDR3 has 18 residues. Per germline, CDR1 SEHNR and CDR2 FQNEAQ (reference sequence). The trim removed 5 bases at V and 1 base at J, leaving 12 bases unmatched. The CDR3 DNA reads TGTGCCAGCAGCCAGAGTAGGGCTAGCGGGAGGGATTCCTACGAGCAGTACTTC. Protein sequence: CASSQSRASGRDSYEQYF. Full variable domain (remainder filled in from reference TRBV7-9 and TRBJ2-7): DTGVSQNPRHKITKRGQNVTFRCDPISEHNRLYWYRQTLGQGPEFLTYFQNEAQLEKSRLLSDRFSAERPKGSFSTLEIQRTEQGDSAMYLCASSQSRASGRDSYEQYFGPGTRLTVT.

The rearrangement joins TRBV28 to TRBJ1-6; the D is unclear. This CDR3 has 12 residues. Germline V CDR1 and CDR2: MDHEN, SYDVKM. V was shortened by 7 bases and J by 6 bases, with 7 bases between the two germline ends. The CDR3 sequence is CASKSSNSPLHF. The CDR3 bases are TGTGCCAGCAAGTCTAGTAATTCACCCCTCCACTTT.

CDR3 sequence: CASSYGTSRTYEQYF. In DNA, the CDR3 is TGTGCCAGCAGCTACGGGACTAGCAGAACCTACGAGCAGTACTTC. This rearrangement joins TRBV13 to TRBJ2-7; 9 bases line up with TRBD2. The J segment lost 2 bases and the V segment lost 4 bases, leaving 6 bases of the junction unmatched. This CDR3 spans 15 amino acids. Per germline, CDR1 PRHDT and CDR2 FYEKMQ (reference sequence).

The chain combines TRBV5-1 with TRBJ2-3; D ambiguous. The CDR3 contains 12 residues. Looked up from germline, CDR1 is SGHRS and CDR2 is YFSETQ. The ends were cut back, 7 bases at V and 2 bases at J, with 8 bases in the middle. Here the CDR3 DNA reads TGCGCCAGCCAAGGTACCACAGATACGCAGTATTTT. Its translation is CASQGTTDTQYF.

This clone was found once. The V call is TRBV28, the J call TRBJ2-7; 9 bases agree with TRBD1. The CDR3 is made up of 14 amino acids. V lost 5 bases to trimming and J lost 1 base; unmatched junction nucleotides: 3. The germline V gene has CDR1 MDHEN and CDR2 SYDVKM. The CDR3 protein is CASSIGQGSYEQYF. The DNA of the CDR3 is TGTGCCAGCAGTATCGGACAGGGGTCCTACGAGCAGTACTTC.

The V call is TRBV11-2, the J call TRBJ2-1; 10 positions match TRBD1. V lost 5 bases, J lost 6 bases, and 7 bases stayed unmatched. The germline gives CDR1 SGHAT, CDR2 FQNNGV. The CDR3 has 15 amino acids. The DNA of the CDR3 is TGTGCCAGCAGCATCGGGGACAGGGGAAGCAATGAGCAGTTCTTC. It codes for CASSIGDRGSNEQFF.

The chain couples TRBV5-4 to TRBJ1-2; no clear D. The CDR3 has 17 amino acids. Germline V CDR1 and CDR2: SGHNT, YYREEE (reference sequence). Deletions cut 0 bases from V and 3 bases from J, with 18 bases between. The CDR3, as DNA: TGTGCCAGCAGCTTGGGAGGCATTTCGGCCTCTGACTATGGCTACACCTTC. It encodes CASSLGGISASDYGYTF.